The rows below give T cell receptor beta chains drawn from one sample of a study of blood T cell repertoires in COVID-19. Profiling relied on immunoSEQ multiplex PCR, and the TCRdb table lists in-frame clones only, not all of them. The sample lists about 170,000 clones, about 88% occurring once. Sample: peripheral blood. The receptors here all came from a woman older than 75 with COVID-19, enrolled during active disease. Each CDR3 is given with its conserved first and last residue. D genes are given only for firm matches. A row's size may be missing; if present it is once, few, many or a size class.

j_gene,v_gene,abundance,d_gene,CDR3aa,CDR3nt
TRBJ2-5,TRBV7-9,.,TRBD2,CASSSTGPSGSETQYF,TGTGCCAGCAGCTCAACGGGACCTAGCGGGAGCGAGACCCAGTACTTC
TRBJ1-3,TRBV7-2,.,.,CASSPSGNTIYF,TGTGCCAGCAGCCCCAGTGGAAACACCATATATTTT
TRBJ1-6,TRBV5-6,.,.,CASNMGRGQSSPLHF,TGTGCCAGCAATATGGGCAGGGGTCAAAGTTCACCCCTCCACTTT
TRBJ2-7,TRBV7-8,.,TRBD1,CASRDWGTDKTGEQYF,TGTGCCAGCAGAGATTGGGGGACAGATAAAACGGGGGAGCAGTACTTC
TRBJ1-6,TRBV28,.,.,CASSLVHGQFKGALHF,TGTGCCAGCAGCCTCGTGCATGGCCAGTTTAAAGGGGCCCTCCACTTT
TRBJ1-1,TRBV7-3,.,TRBD1,CASSPDRDTEAFF,TGTGCCAGCAGTCCGGACAGGGACACTGAAGCTTTCTTT
TRBJ2-2,TRBV28,.,TRBD1,CASSFRQGATGELFF,TGTGCCAGCAGTTTTCGGCAGGGGGCGACCGGGGAGCTGTTTTTT
TRBJ1-1,TRBV28,once,.,CASSPPGTEAFF,TGTGCCAGCAGCCCCCCGGGCACTGAAGCTTTCTTT
TRBJ2-3,TRBV18,.,TRBD2,CASSPSLTSGRGPSQYF,TGTGCCAGCTCACCGTCCCTGACTAGCGGGAGGGGCCCCTCGCAGTATTTT
TRBJ1-5,TRBV21-1,.,.,CATQHLGGLGNQPQHF,TGTGCCACCCAGCACCTTGGAGGGCTTGGGAATCAGCCCCAGCATTTT
TRBJ2-2,TRBV9,.,.,CASSAITGMNTGELFF,TGTGCCAGCAGCGCAATCACAGGGATGAACACCGGGGAGCTGTTTTTT
TRBJ1-5,TRBV5-8,.,TRBD1,CASSSGTGPNSNQPQHF,TGTGCCAGCAGCTCGGGGACAGGACCGAATAGCAATCAGCCCCAGCATTTT
TRBJ2-1,TRBV24-1,.,TRBD1,CATSDWGQPWDNEQFF,TGTGCCACCAGTGATTGGGGACAGCCTTGGGACAATGAGCAGTTCTTC
TRBJ1-4,TRBV4-3,.,.,CASSQEHRANEKLFF,TGCGCCAGCAGCCAAGAGCACAGGGCTAATGAAAAACTGTTTTTT
TRBJ2-5,TRBV6-5,.,TRBD2,CASSREGTHQETQYF,TGTGCCAGCAGTCGGGAGGGGACACACCAAGAGACCCAGTACTTC
TRBJ1-5,TRBV7-7,.,.,CASSLVRQGGNQPQHF,TGTGCCAGCAGCTTAGTGCGGCAGGGCGGCAATCAGCCCCAGCATTTT
TRBJ2-1,TRBV6-5,.,.,CASRVGLNEQFF,TGTGCCAGCAGGGTGGGCCTCAATGAGCAGTTCTTC
TRBJ2-7,TRBV2,.,.,CASGSSPGHSGNEQYF,TGTGCCAGCGGTTCGTCCCCGGGACATTCTGGCAACGAGCAGTACTTC
TRBJ2-3,TRBV11-2,.,TRBD2,CASSPIAHIAGGRNTQYF,TGTGCCAGCAGCCCTATTGCCCATATAGCGGGAGGGAGAAATACGCAGTATTTT
TRBJ2-3,TRBV6-4,.,.,CASSTGSGTDTQYF,TGTGCCAGCAGTACCGGGAGTGGCACAGATACGCAGTATTTT
TRBJ2-3,TRBV2,.,.,CASSDRLAETDTQYF,TGTGCCAGCAGTGACAGGTTAGCGGAAACAGATACGCAGTATTTT
TRBJ2-1,TRBV27,.,TRBD2,CASSLPRTSGRGNEQFF,TGTGCCAGCAGTTTACCCCGGACTAGCGGGAGAGGGAATGAGCAGTTCTTC
TRBJ2-5,TRBV6-5,.,.,CATRRGINQETQYF,TGTGCCACCCGGAGAGGAATAAACCAAGAGACCCAGTACTTC
TRBJ1-5,TRBV6-5,.,.,CASSFGGVGQPQHF,TGTGCCAGCAGTTTTGGGGGGGTAGGGCAGCCCCAGCATTTT
TRBJ1-1,TRBV10-3,.,TRBD1,CAISTHVGTGNTEAFF,TGTGCCATCAGTACCCATGTAGGGACAGGGAACACTGAAGCTTTCTTT
TRBJ1-1,TRBV28,.,.,CASRLGTGEAFF,TGTGCCAGTCGACTAGGGACGGGTGAAGCTTTCTTT
TRBJ1-6,TRBV5-4,.,TRBD1,CASSTRGANSPLHF,TGTGCCAGCAGCACCAGGGGGGCTAATTCACCCCTCCACTTT
TRBJ1-3,TRBV6-5,.,.,CASSYSGDTGNTIYF,TGTGCCAGCAGTTACTCGGGGGACACTGGAAACACCATATATTTT
TRBJ1-3,TRBV5-1,.,TRBD1,CASSFGQGAGNTIYF,TGCGCCAGCAGCTTCGGACAGGGAGCTGGAAACACCATATATTTT
TRBJ1-4,TRBV5-5,.,.,CASSLSQVTNEKLFF,TGTGCCAGCAGCTTGTCACAGGTTACTAATGAAAAACTGTTTTTT
TRBJ2-1,TRBV28,once,.,CASRPPGEVYNEQFF,TGTGCCAGCAGACCTCCTGGGGAGGTTTACAATGAGCAGTTCTTC
TRBJ2-7,TRBV9,.,TRBD1,CASSVQGTGGHEQYF,TGTGCCAGCAGCGTACAGGGGACAGGGGGCCACGAGCAGTACTTC
TRBJ1-5,TRBV25-1,.,.,CASRDSGERQPQHF,TGTGCCAGCAGGGATTCAGGGGAACGTCAGCCCCAGCATTTT
TRBJ2-6,TRBV2,.,.,CASGATGANVLTF,TGTGCCAGCGGGGCTACCGGGGCCAACGTCCTGACTTTC
TRBJ2-1,TRBV6-2/TRBV6-3,.,TRBD2,CASSKNFGGGDNEQFF,TGTGCCAGCAGTAAAAATTTTGGCGGGGGGGACAATGAGCAGTTCTTC
TRBJ2-2,TRBV9,.,.,CASSPLTRNTGELFF,TGTGCCAGCTCCCCCCTGACTAGGAACACCGGGGAGCTGTTTTTT
TRBJ1-5,TRBV15,.,.,CATSSNNQPQHF,TGTGCCACCAGCAGTAATAATCAGCCCCAGCATTTT
TRBJ1-6,TRBV10-3,once,.,CAISVQRNNSPLHF,TGTGCCATCAGTGTTCAGCGCAATAATTCACCCCTCCACTTT
TRBJ1-6,TRBV20-1,.,.,CSASEAGSSPLHF,TGCAGTGCTAGTGAGGCAGGGTCGTCACCCCTCCACTTT